The rows below give T cell receptor beta chains drawn from one sample of a study of cytomegalovirus exposure and HLA in healthy donors. Profiling relied on immunoSEQ multiplex PCR, and the TCRdb table lists in-frame clones only, not all of them. The table lists about 200,000 clones, about 74% of them singletons. Sequenced material: PBMCs. The receptor set was obtained from a man aged 35 to 55 in good health and CMV-seronegative. The conserved cysteine and the conserved F or W are not part of the CDR3 here. The D gene is left open where the match is weak.

len: 15
d_gene: .
v_gene: TRBV5-4
CDR3aa: ASSLAFGQISYNEQF

len: 10
d_gene: .
v_gene: TRBV29-1
CDR3aa: SVLQGTTEAF

len: 14
d_gene: TRBD2
v_gene: TRBV19
CDR3aa: ASSIWRGSDTGELF

len: 13
d_gene: TRBD1
v_gene: TRBV5-5
CDR3aa: ASNRQGASTGELF

len: 13
d_gene: .
v_gene: TRBV30
CDR3aa: AWSPPRRNYNEQF

len: 12
d_gene: .
v_gene: TRBV9
CDR3aa: ASSSRGIDQPQH

len: 14
d_gene: TRBD2
v_gene: TRBV7-6
CDR3aa: ASSFGLAGGDNEQF

len: 10
d_gene: .
v_gene: TRBV6-5
CDR3aa: ASSRPRGIQY

len: 12
d_gene: .
v_gene: TRBV7-6
CDR3aa: ASSEEGPEYKLF

len: 12
d_gene: .
v_gene: TRBV18
CDR3aa: ASSPDSVSYEQY

len: 12
d_gene: TRBD1
v_gene: TRBV5-6
CDR3aa: ASSMDRATGELF

len: 12
d_gene: TRBD2
v_gene: TRBV7-8
CDR3aa: ASSLGLAGYEQY

len: 14
d_gene: TRBD2
v_gene: TRBV13
CDR3aa: ASSPLSGGSYNEQF

len: 14
d_gene: .
v_gene: TRBV30
CDR3aa: AWTFHGAGADQPQH

len: 13
d_gene: TRBD1
v_gene: TRBV15
CDR3aa: ATSPRGQTNTEAF

len: 17
d_gene: TRBD2
v_gene: TRBV7-9
CDR3aa: ASSFRQDFSGTGNSEQY

len: 13
d_gene: .
v_gene: TRBV19
CDR3aa: ASRSRRGKIYEQY

len: 10
d_gene: .
v_gene: TRBV28
CDR3aa: ASSSMNTEAF

len: 13
d_gene: TRBD1
v_gene: TRBV19
CDR3aa: ASSTEQGAITEAF

len: 12
d_gene: .
v_gene: TRBV5-8
CDR3aa: ASSLATRGDTQY

len: 12
d_gene: TRBD2
v_gene: TRBV7-9
CDR3aa: SSSPEGRVYEQF

len: 12
d_gene: .
v_gene: TRBV9
CDR3aa: ASSVAQGIGELF

len: 12
d_gene: TRBD1
v_gene: TRBV15
CDR3aa: ATSSGTAGNTIY

len: 12
d_gene: .
v_gene: TRBV5-6
CDR3aa: ASSLGGGTYEQY

len: 15
d_gene: TRBD1
v_gene: TRBV14
CDR3aa: ASSQARPGQVNEKLF

len: 11
d_gene: TRBD1
v_gene: TRBV7-2
CDR3aa: ASSPGTGKSFT

len: 11
d_gene: .
v_gene: TRBV28
CDR3aa: ASSFSAQREQY

len: 12
d_gene: .
v_gene: TRBV10-3
CDR3aa: AISEGSGYREQY

len: 11
d_gene: TRBD1
v_gene: TRBV10-3
CDR3aa: AITRTGDTEAF

len: 11
d_gene: TRBD1
v_gene: TRBV28
CDR3aa: ATLDREGGGYT

len: 10
d_gene: .
v_gene: TRBV27
CDR3aa: ASSFRGGELF

len: 15
d_gene: .
v_gene: TRBV9
CDR3aa: ASSARPTGTTNEKLF

len: 9
d_gene: .
v_gene: TRBV29-1
CDR3aa: SASYYNEQF

len: 15
d_gene: .
v_gene: TRBV4-2
CDR3aa: ASSQYGKTGQTPGQY

len: 12
d_gene: .
v_gene: TRBV6-5
CDR3aa: ASNRQGFVYEQY

len: 11
d_gene: TRBD1
v_gene: TRBV9
CDR3aa: ASSRTGSHEQY

len: 14
d_gene: TRBD1
v_gene: TRBV5-1
CDR3aa: ASSTLQGLSGNTIY

len: 13
d_gene: TRBD1
v_gene: TRBV2
CDR3aa: ASSETGGFNEKLF

len: 14
d_gene: TRBD1
v_gene: TRBV4-3
CDR3aa: ASSQDPGQGAYEQY

len: 11
d_gene: .
v_gene: TRBV28
CDR3aa: ASSWASNQPQH

len: 13
d_gene: TRBD1
v_gene: TRBV27
CDR3aa: ASSLGTVRTDTQY

len: 14
d_gene: TRBD1
v_gene: TRBV18
CDR3aa: ASSRNRGPGANVLT

len: 13
d_gene: TRBD2
v_gene: TRBV5-4
CDR3aa: ASSPGGSSYNEQF

len: 13
d_gene: .
v_gene: TRBV6-6
CDR3aa: ASSYGGGVYNEQF

len: 15
d_gene: TRBD1
v_gene: TRBV5-1
CDR3aa: ASSPRQGVATNEKLF

len: 12
d_gene: .
v_gene: TRBV4-3
CDR3aa: ASSQDRGDQPQH

len: 10
d_gene: .
v_gene: TRBV19
CDR3aa: ASRGAQNEQF

len: 13
d_gene: .
v_gene: TRBV6-9
CDR3aa: TSQPAGVAPQPQH

len: 12
d_gene: TRBD1
v_gene: TRBV15
CDR3aa: ATSRETGGDGYT

len: 11
d_gene: .
v_gene: TRBV2
CDR3aa: ASSGGENSPLH

len: 15
d_gene: .
v_gene: TRBV15
CDR3aa: ATSRGVAGALQETQY

len: 14
d_gene: TRBD1
v_gene: TRBV30
CDR3aa: AWSRSGGATNEKLF